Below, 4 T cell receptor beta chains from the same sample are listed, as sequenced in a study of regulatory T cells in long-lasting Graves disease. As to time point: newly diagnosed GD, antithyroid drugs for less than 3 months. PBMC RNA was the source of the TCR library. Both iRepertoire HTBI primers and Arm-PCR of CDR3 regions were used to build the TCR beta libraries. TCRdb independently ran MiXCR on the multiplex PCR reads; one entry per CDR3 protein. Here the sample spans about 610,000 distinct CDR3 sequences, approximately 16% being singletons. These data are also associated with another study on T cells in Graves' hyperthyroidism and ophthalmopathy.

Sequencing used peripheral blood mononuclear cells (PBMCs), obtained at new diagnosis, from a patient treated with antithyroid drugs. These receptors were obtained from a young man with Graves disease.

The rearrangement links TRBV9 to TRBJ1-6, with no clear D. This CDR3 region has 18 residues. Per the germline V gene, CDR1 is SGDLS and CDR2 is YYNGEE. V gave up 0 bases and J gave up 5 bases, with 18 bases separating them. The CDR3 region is CASSVAPRGSGDNSPLHF. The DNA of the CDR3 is TGTGCCAGCAGCGTAGCCCCCCGAGGGTCAGGCGATAATTCACCCCTCCACTTT.

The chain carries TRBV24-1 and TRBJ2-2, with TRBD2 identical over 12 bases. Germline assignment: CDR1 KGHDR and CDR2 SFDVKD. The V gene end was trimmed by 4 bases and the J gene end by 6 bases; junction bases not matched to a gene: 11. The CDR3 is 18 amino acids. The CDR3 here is CATSDPGLAGNRAGELFF. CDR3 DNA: TGTGCCACCAGTGACCCAGGACTAGCGGGGAACAGGGCCGGGGAGCTGTTTTTT.

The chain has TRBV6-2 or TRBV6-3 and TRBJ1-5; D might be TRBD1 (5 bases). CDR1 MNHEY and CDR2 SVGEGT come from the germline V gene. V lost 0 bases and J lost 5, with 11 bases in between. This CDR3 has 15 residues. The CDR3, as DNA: TGTGCCAGCAGTTACTCGGCAGGGATCGATCAGCCCCAGCATTTT. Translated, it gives CASSYSAGIDQPQHF.

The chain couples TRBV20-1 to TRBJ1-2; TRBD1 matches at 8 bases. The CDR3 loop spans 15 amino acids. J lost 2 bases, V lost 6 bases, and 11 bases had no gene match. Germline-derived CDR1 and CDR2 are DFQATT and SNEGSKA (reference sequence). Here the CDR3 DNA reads TGCAGTGCCTACCGTCGGACAGGGCAGAACTATGGCTACACCTTC. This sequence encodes CSAYRRTGQNYGYTF.